This T cell receptor beta chain is drawn from a study of blood T cell repertoires in COVID-19. For the study at large: The samples span acute and convalescent COVID-19 from the United States, Italy and Spain. Sources were T cells, B-cell-depleted T cells, or PBMCs; the material itself was cDNA or gDNA.

This clone was detected once. Losses at the gene ends were 1 base for V and 4 bases for J; bases not matched to a gene: 4. Germline lookup yields CDR1 SGHAT and CDR2 FQNNGV. The CDR3 extends over 14 amino acids. Per the original data handling: Cell counts per sample came from amplifying reference gene primers. Using immunoSEQ multiplex PCR, the repertoire was profiled, and TCRdb retains in-frame clones only, with some absent. That table gives V, J and clone size, and the DNA gave D and trimming. The sample lists around 70,000 clones; 80% were seen once. Sequencing was done on a sample of peripheral blood. This chain joins TRBV11-2 and TRBJ2-7; the match to TRBD2 covers 7 bases. The source is a human donor in a cohort sampled during active COVID-19. The CDR3 region is CASSLVRTSYEQYF. The CDR3, as DNA: TGTGCCAGCAGCTTAGTTAGGACTAGTTACGAGCAGTACTTC. The full variable domain, its missing parts supplied by reference TRBV11-2 and TRBJ2-7, is EAGVAQSPRYKIIEKRQSVAFWCNPISGHATLYWYQQILGQGPKLLIQFQNNGVVDDSQLPKDRFSAERLKGVDSTLKIQPAKLEDSAVYLCASSLVRTSYEQYFGPGTRLTVT.